This T cell receptor (beta chain) was captured by sequencing in a study of neurological immune-mediated disorders. MiXCR was run by TCRdb on the 5' RACE reads, yielding one entry per CDR3 protein. The sample yields 10,000 to 12,000 distinct CDR3 sequences, about 22% seen once. In this sample, this clonotype is medium-sized. The CDR3 runs 13 residues. V shed 5 bases and J shed 2 bases, with 6 bases lying between them. Per germline, CDR1 MNHEY and CDR2 SVGAGI. The TCR originated in a woman between 35 and 50 years old with multiple sclerosis. Sequencing was done on a sample of CD8+ T cells from blood. This chain links TRBV6-5 with TRBJ2-2; D possibly matches TRBD1 or TRBD2 (5 bases each). CDR3 sequence: CASSRDNTGELFF. In DNA form, the CDR3 reads TGTGCCAGCAGTCGGGACAACACCGGGGAGCTGTTTTTT.